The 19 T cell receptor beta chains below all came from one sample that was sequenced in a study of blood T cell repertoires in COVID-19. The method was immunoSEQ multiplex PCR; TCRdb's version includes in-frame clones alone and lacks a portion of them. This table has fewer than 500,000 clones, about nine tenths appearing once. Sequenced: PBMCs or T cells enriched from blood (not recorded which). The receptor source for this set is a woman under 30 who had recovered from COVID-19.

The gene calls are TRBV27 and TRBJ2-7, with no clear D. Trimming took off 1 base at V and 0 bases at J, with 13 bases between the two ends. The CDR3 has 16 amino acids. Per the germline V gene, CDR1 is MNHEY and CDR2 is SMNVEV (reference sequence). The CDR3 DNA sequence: TGTGCCAGCAGTTTATTCGCACCAGTCGCCTCCTACGAGCAGTACTTC. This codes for CASSLFAPVASYEQYF.

CDR3 loop: CASSPRQGGSYGYTF. The CDR3 DNA reads TGTGCCAGCAGTCCCAGACAGGGGGGGTCCTATGGCTACACCTTC. V usage is TRBV27 and J usage is TRBJ1-2, with 9 bases fitting TRBD1. The length of the CDR3 is 15 residues. Germline lookup yields CDR1 MNHEY and CDR2 SMNVEV (reference sequence). V lost 5 bases and J lost 4; bases outside the gene matches: 8.

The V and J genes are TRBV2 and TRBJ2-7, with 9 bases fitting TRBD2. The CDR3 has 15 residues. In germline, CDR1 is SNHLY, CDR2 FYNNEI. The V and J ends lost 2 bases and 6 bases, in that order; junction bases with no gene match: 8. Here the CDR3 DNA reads TGTGCCAGCAGTGAATCGACTAGCGGACCATCCGAGCAGTACTTC. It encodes CASSESTSGPSEQYF.

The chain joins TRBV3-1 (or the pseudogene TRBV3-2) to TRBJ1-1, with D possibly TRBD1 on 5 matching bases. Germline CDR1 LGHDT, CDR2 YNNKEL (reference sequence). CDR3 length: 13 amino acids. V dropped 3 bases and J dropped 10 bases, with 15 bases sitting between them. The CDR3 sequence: CASSHGPAGGAFF. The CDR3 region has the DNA TGTGCCAGCAGCCACGGACCCGCCGGGGGAGCTTTCTTT.

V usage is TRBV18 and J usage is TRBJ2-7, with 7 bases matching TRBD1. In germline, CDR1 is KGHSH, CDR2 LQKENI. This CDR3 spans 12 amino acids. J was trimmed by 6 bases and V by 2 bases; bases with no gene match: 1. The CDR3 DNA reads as TGTGCCAGCTCACCAACAGGGGTCGAGCAGTACTTC. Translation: CASSPTGVEQYF. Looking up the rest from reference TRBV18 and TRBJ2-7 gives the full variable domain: NAGVMQNPRHLVRRRGQEARLRCSPMKGHSHVYWYRQLPEEGLKFMVYLQKENIIDESGMPKERFSAEFPKEGPSILRIQQVVRGDSAAYFCASSPTGVEQYFGPGTRLTVT.

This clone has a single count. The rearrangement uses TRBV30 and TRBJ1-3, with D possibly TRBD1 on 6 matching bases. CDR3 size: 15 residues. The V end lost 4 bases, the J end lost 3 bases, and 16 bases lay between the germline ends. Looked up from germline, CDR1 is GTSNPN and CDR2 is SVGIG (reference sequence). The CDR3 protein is CAWKVQGNNGNTIYF. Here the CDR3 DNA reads TGTGCCTGGAAGGTTCAGGGGAATAATGGAAACACCATATATTTT.

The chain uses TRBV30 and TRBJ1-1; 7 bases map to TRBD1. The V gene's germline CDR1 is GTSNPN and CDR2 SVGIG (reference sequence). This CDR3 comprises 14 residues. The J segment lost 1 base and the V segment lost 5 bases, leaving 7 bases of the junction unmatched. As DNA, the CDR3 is TGTGCCTGGTCTCTGGGGGACAGGAACACTGAAGCTTTCTTT. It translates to CAWSLGDRNTEAFF.

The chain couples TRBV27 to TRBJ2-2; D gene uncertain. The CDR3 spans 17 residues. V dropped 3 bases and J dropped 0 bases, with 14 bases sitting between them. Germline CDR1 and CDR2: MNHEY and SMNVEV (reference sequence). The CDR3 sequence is CASSFWSGVSNTGELFF. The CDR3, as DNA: TGTGCCAGCAGTTTTTGGTCAGGCGTATCGAACACCGGGGAGCTGTTTTTT.

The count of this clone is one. The CDR3 loop reads CASSISGAATNEKLFF. For the CDR3, the DNA is TGTGCCAGTAGTATTTCTGGGGCGGCTACTAATGAAAAACTGTTTTTT. The chain is built from TRBV19 and TRBJ1-4; TRBD1 is a possible D gene (5 bases). The germline CDR1 and CDR2 sequences are LNHDA and SQIVND (reference sequence). V was clipped by 3 bases and J by 2 bases, with 13 bases between them. The CDR3 loop spans 16 amino acids.

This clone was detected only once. CDR3 in amino acids: CASSPRGTGEGTQYF. The CDR3 DNA reads as TGTGCCAGCTCACCCCGGGGGACAGGCGAGGGGACCCAGTACTTC. V usage is TRBV18 and J usage is TRBJ2-5; the match to TRBD1 covers 8 bases. This CDR3 is built from 15 residues. Trimming took 3 bases from V and 7 from J; bases not matched to a gene: 10. Germline CDR1 KGHSH, CDR2 LQKENI.

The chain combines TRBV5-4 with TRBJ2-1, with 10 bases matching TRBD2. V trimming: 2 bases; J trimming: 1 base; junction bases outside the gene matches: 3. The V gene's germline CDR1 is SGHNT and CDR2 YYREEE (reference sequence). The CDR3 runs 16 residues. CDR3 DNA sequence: TGTGCCAGCAGCTTACCTAGCGGGGGTTCCTACAATGAGCAGTTCTTC. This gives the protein CASSLPSGGSYNEQFF.

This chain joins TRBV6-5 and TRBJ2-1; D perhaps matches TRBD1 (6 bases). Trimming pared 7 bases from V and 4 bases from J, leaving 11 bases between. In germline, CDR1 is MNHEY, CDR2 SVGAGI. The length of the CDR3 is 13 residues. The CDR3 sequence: CASTRGQYNEQFF. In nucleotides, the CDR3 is TGTGCCAGCACCCGAGGACAGTACAATGAGCAGTTCTTC.

CDR3 nucleotide sequence: TGTGCCAGCAGCGATGACAGGGGCCTGAACGCTGAAGCTTTCTTT. This codes for CASSDDRGLNAEAFF. V gene TRBV21-1 combines with J gene TRBJ1-1; TRBD1 reflects the table's D call only, with no check against the DNA. TRBV21-1 is assigned pseudogene status. This CDR3 spans 15 amino acids.

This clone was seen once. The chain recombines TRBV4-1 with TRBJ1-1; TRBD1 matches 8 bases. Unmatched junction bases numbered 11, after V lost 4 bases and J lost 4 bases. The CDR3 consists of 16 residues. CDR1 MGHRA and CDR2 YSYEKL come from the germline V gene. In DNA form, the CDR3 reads TGCGCCAGCAGCCCCCCAGGACAGGGCTTGAGCACTGAAGCTTTCTTT. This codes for CASSPPGQGLSTEAFF.

Here the CDR3 reads CASSPSGGALETQYF. CDR3 coding DNA: TGTGCCAGCAGCCCTAGCGGGGGGGCCCTAGAGACCCAGTACTTC. V is TRBV7-8 and J is TRBJ2-5, with 12 nucleotides matching TRBD2. This CDR3 region has 15 residues. Losses at the gene ends were 5 bases for V and 4 bases for J; bases not matched to a gene: 5. Germline V gene lookup returns CDR1 SGHVS and CDR2 FQNEAQ.

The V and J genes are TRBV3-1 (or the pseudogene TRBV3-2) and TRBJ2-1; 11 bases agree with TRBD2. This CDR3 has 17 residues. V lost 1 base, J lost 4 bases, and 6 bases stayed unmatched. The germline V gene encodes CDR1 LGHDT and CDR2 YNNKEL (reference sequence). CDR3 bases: TGTGCCAGCAGCCAAGTGGGGGGACTAGCGGCTTACAATGAGCAGTTCTTC. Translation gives CASSQVGGLAAYNEQFF.

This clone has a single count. CDR3 protein: CASAPDGQGEQYF. Here the CDR3 DNA reads TGTGCCAGCGCCCCTGACGGTCAGGGCGAGCAGTACTTC. This chain joins TRBV7-2 and TRBJ2-7, with TRBD1 as a possible D gene (5 bases). The V and J ends lost 8 bases and 6 bases respectively, with 17 bases between them. Germline CDR1 reads SGHTA; CDR2 reads FQGNSA. This CDR3 is built from 13 residues.

The CDR3 here is CAISDNSPEQYF. CDR3 nucleotide sequence: TGTGCCATCAGTGATAACAGTCCCGAGCAGTACTTC. The gene calls are TRBV10-3 and TRBJ2-7; no reliable D call. Trimming shortened V by 3 bases and J by 6 bases, and 9 bases separated the two germline ends. CDR3 length equals 12 residues. Germline V gene sequence: CDR1 ENHRY, CDR2 SYGVKD.

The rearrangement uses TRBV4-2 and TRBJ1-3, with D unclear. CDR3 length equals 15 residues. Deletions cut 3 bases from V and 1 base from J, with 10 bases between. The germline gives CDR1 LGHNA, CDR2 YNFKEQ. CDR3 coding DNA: TGTGCCAGCAGCCAGGAAGGAGTTTCTGGAAACACCATATATTTT. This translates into CASSQEGVSGNTIYF.